One sample yielded the 8 T cell receptor beta chains listed below, sequenced in a study of blood T cells in healthy people across ages. Sample-barcoded 5' priming and a J-beta primer mix drove a second PCR of 7 to 11 cycles. TCRdb analysed the 5' RACE reads with MiXCR anew, one entry per CDR3 protein. The profile shows around 820,000 distinct CDR3 sequences, roughly 25% of them singletons. This sample also appeared in a second study, on T cells of mothers and their children.

Sequencing input: blood. The receptors stem from a boy younger than 18 in good health.

As for this clonotype: The junction and the germline gene differ at one end; a read error may be behind it. The J gene is TRBJ2-3, the V gene TRBV12-3 or TRBV12-4, with D perhaps matching TRBD2 (6 bases). CDR3 length: 14 amino acids. This CDR3 reads CASRRLGSTDAQYF. As DNA, the CDR3 is TGTGCCAGCAGGCGACTAGGGAGCACAGATGCGCAGTATTTT.

The J gene is TRBJ2-3, the V gene TRBV4-1, with D unresolved. The length of the CDR3 is 12 residues. Germline V CDR1 and CDR2: MGHRA, YSYEKL. Trimming removed 0 bases from V and 9 bases from J, with 7 bases in between. CDR3 residues: CASSQDKGTQYF. The DNA of the CDR3 is TGCGCCAGCAGCCAAGACAAGGGCACGCAGTATTTT.

With regard to this clonotype: At one of its ends the junction is not consistent with the germline gene, which may arise from a read error. The CDR3 is CAGSLGQGSEQYF. The CDR3 DNA reads as TGTGCCGGCAGTTTGGGGCAGGGCTCCGAGCAGTACTTC. V usage is TRBV12-3 or TRBV12-4 and J usage is TRBJ2-7; tentatively, D is TRBD1 (5 bases). The CDR3 contains 13 residues.

The V call is TRBV2, the J call TRBJ2-2, with D unresolved. From germline, CDR1 is SNHLY and CDR2 FYNNEI. V was cut by 4 bases and J by 6 bases, with 9 bases left in between. The CDR3 extends over 13 amino acids. The CDR3 sequence: CASSGFEAGELFF. The CDR3 region has the DNA TGTGCCAGCAGTGGGTTTGAGGCCGGGGAGCTGTTTTTT.

The chain joins TRBV20-1 to TRBJ1-5; 8 nucleotides match TRBD1. The length of the CDR3 is 16 residues. The V gene's germline CDR1 is DFQATT and CDR2 SNEGSKA (reference sequence). The ends lost 6 bases at V and 4 bases at J; junction bases unmatched: 14. CDR3 loop: CSAPKGRTGPNQPQHF. DNA of the CDR3: TGCAGTGCCCCCAAAGGCCGGACAGGGCCAAATCAGCCCCAGCATTTT.

This clonotype was seen only a few times. The rearrangement joins TRBV2 to TRBJ2-3; D gene unclear. V lost 8 bases and J 3 bases, leaving 12 bases between the germline ends. The germline V gene encodes CDR1 SNHLY and CDR2 FYNNEI. This CDR3 is built from 13 residues. CDR3 sequence (DNA): TGTGCCAGCTCCGGGCAGTATACAGATACGCAGTATTTT. It is translated as CASSGQYTDTQYF.

A note on this clonotype: Being one base from a much bigger clone, this may be a read error. The V and J genes are TRBV29-1 and TRBJ2-1; 9 nucleotides match TRBD2. From germline, CDR1 is SQVTM and CDR2 ANQGSEA. CDR3 length: 16 residues. In DNA form, the CDR3 reads TGCAACGCGACTAAAGGCGGGGGGGGTACCTACAATGAGCAGTTCTTC. It encodes CNATKGGGGTYNEQFF.

This chain uses TRBV29-1 with TRBJ2-5; D ambiguous. The germline V gene encodes CDR1 SQVTM and CDR2 ANQGSEA. CDR3 size: 13 residues. The V end was cut by 1 base, the J end by 1 base, with 7 bases between. CDR3 amino acids: CSVEADGQETQYF. CDR3 DNA sequence: TGCAGCGTTGAAGCGGACGGCCAAGAGACCCAGTACTTC. Combining the CDR3 with reference TRBV29-1 and TRBJ2-5 gives the whole variable domain SAVISQKPSRDICQRGTSLTIQCQVDSQVTMMFWYRQQPGQSLTLIATANQGSEATYESGFVIDKFPISRPNLTFSTLTVSNMSPEDSSIYLCSVEADGQETQYFGPGTRLLVL.